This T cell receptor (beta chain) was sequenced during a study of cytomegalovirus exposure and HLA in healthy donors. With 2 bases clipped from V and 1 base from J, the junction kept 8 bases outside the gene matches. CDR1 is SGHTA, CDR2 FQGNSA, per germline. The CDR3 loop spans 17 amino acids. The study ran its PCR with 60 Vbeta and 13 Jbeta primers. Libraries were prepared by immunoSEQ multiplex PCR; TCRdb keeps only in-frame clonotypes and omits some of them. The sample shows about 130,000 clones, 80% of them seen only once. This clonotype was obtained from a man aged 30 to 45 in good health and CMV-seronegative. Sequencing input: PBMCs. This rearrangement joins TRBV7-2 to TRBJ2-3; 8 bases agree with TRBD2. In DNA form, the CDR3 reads TGTGCCAGCAGCTTATCCCTACGGGAGGGGGGCACAGATACGCAGTATTTT. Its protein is CASSLSLREGGTDTQYF. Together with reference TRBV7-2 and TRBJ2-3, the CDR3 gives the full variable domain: GAGVSQSPSNKVTEKGKDVELRCDPISGHTALYWYRQSLGQGLEFLIYFQGNSAPDKSGLPSDRFSAERTGGSVSTLTIQRTQQEDSAVYLCASSLSLREGGTDTQYFGPGTRLTVL.